The clone carrying this T cell receptor (beta chain) showed up just once. Its antigen is undetermined. Clones were sequenced by immunoSEQ multiplex PCR, and TCRdb holds only the in-frame ones, with some missing. Altogether 2 million or so clones are present, about 95% being singletons, with the ten largest covering 1.1%. The naive CD8 population came from CD45RO-negative cells selected for CCR7, without terminally differentiated effector memory CD45RA+ cells. This sample was taken from a study of shared clonotypes between healthy human individuals. Across the study: Each donor's CD8 memory used one plate, CD8 naive two, each CD4 subset three.

Study-wide findings and caveats: Limited genetic and exposure-history diversity came from having few donors.

The V gene lost 3 bases and the J gene lost 6 bases, with 11 bases spanning the gap. CDR1 is ENHRY and CDR2 is SYGVKD in the germline V gene. The CDR3 covers 13 residues. The sequence was collected from a young man in good health. This rearrangement joins TRBV10-3 to TRBJ1-2, with D unclear. The sample taken for sequencing was naive CD8+ T cells sorted from blood. CDR3 protein: CAISEGPLDGYTF. In DNA, the CDR3 is TGTGCCATCAGTGAAGGGCCTCTGGATGGCTACACCTTC.